This T cell receptor (beta chain) emerged from a study of radiation and T cells in renal cell carcinoma. Study summary: Nephrectomy followed 15 Gy stereotactic body radiation by 4 weeks.

Note on this clone: Its antigen is not identified.

Time point indicated: blood 2 weeks post-SBRT. Stated treatment: 15 Gy SBRT to primary tumor, nephrectomy 4 weeks later. The data were produced by immunoSEQ multiplex PCR, yet TCRdb's version contains in-frame clones alone and is incomplete. The sample has tens of thousands of clones, around 78% seen once. The CDR3 totals 18 residues. Germline assignment: CDR1 SGHTA and CDR2 FQGNSA. Losses at the gene ends were 0 bases for V and 4 bases for J; bases not matched to a gene: 10. Regarding the study as a whole: Without pretreatment biopsies, baseline tumor clonotype presence was undetermined. In blood, top tumor clones expanded by 2 weeks, shrinking by 4.

The source of this sequence is a man in his sixties with renal cell carcinoma. The sample was blood, taken from a patient whose treatment included radiotherapy and nephrectomy. This chain links TRBV7-2 with TRBJ2-2; 8 bases line up with TRBD2. Here the CDR3 reads CASSLALGAGGSTGELFF. The CDR3 nucleotides are TGTGCCAGCAGCTTAGCGCTTGGTGCGGGGGGATCCACCGGGGAGCTGTTTTTT.